Detailed here is one T cell receptor beta chain. Unique molecular identifiers were carried by the TCR beta cDNA libraries. From the PCR reads, TCRdb called clonotypes with MiXCR, one entry per CDR3 protein. The data contain 350,000 to 450,000 distinct CDR3 sequences, roughly 38% of them singletons. These data are taken from a study of post-analysis software for immune sequencing data. The sequencing sample was made of blood. The sequence was collected from a girl aged 10 to 17 with multiple sclerosis.

CDR3 coding DNA: TGTGCCAGCAGTACCGACAGGGGACCCTACGAGCAGTACTTC. Protein: CASSTDRGPYEQYF. The chain links TRBV12-3 or TRBV12-4 to TRBJ2-7; 8 nucleotides match TRBD1. The CDR3 has 14 amino acids. The ends lost 5 bases at V and 2 bases at J; junction bases unmatched: 5.